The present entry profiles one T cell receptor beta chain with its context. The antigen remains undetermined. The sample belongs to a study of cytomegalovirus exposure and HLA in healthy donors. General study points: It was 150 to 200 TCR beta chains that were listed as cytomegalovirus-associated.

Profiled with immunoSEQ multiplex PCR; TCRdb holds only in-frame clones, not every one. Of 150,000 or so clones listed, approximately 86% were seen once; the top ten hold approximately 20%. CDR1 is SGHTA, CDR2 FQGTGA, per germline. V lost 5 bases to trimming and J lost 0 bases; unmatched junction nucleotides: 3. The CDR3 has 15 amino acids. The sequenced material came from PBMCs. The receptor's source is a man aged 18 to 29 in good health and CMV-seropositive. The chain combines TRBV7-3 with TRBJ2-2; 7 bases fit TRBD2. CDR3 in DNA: TGTGCCAGCAGCCCTAGCGGATCGAACACCGGGGAGCTGTTTTTT. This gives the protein CASSPSGSNTGELFF.